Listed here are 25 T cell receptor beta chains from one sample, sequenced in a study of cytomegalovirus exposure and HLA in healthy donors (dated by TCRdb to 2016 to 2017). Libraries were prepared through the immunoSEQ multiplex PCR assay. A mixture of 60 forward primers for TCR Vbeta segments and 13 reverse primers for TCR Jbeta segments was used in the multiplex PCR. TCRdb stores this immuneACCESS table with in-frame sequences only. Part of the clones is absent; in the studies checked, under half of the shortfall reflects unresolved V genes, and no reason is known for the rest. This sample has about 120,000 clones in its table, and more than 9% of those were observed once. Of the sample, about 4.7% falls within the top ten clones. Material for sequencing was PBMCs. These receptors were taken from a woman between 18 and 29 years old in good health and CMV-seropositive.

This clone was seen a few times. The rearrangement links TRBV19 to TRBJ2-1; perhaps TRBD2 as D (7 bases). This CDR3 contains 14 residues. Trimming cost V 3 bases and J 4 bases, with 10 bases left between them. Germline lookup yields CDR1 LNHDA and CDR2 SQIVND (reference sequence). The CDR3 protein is CASSMGGPYNEQFF. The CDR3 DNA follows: TGTGCCAGTAGTATGGGGGGGCCTTACAATGAGCAGTTCTTC.

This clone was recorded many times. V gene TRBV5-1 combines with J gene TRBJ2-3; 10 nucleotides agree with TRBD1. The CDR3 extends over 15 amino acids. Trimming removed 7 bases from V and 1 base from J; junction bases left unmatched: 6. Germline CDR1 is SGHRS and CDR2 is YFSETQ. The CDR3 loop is CASEKGQGGTDTQYF. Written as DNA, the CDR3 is TGCGCCAGCGAGAAAGGACAGGGGGGCACAGATACGCAGTATTTT.

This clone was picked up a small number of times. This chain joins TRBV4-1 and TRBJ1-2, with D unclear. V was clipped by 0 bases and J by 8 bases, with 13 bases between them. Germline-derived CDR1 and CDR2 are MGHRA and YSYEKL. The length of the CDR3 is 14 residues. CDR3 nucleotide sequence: TGCGCCAGCAGCCAAGAATTGAGGGCACTCGGCTACACCTTC. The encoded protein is CASSQELRALGYTF.

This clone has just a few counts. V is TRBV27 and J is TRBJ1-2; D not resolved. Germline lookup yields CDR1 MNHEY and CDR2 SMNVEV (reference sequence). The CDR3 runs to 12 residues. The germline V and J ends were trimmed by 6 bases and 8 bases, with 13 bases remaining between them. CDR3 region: CASSLPGGGYTF. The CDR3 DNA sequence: TGTGCCAGCAGCCTACCCGGAGGAGGCTACACCTTC.

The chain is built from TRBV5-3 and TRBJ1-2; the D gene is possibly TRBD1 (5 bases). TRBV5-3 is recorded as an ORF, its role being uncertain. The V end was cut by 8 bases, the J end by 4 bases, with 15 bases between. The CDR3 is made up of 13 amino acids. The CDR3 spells CASTWDWSYGYTF. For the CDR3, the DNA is TGTGCCAGCACGTGGGACTGGAGCTATGGCTACACCTTC.

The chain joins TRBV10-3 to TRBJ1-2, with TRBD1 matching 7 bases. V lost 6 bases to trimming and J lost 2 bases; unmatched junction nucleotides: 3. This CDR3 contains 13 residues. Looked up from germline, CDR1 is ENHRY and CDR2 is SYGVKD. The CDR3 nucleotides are TGTGCCATCAGCGTACAGGGGAACTATGGCTACACCTTC. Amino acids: CAISVQGNYGYTF.

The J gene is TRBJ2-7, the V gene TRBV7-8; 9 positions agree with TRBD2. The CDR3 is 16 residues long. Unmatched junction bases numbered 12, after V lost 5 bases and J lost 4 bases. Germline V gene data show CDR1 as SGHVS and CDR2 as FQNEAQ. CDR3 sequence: CASSTEVLAGKYEQYF. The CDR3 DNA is TGTGCCAGCAGCACAGAGGTTCTAGCGGGAAAATACGAGCAGTACTTC.

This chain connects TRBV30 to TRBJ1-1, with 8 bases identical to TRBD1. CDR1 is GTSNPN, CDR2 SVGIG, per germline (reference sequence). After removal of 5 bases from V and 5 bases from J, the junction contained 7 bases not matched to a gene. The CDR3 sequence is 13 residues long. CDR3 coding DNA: TGTGCCTGGTGGACAGGGATGGAAACTGAAGCTTTCTTT. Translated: CAWWTGMETEAFF.

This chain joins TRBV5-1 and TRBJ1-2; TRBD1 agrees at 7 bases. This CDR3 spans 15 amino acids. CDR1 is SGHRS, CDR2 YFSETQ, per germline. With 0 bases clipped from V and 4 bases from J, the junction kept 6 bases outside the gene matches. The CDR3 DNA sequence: TGCGCCAGCAGCTTGGGAGCAGGGGGTGTCTATGGCTACACCTTC. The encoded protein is CASSLGAGGVYGYTF.

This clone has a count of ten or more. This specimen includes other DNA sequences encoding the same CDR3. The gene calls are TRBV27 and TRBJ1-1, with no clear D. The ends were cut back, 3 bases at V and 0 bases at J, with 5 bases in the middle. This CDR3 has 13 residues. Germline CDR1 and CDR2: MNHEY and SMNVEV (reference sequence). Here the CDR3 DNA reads TGTGCCAGCAGTTTCGAGGTGAACACTGAAGCTTTCTTT. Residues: CASSFEVNTEAFF.

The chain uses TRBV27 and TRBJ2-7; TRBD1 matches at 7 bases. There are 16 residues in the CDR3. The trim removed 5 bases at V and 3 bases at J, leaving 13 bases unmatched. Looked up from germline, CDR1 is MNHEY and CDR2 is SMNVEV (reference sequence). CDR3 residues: CASSATGPLIFYEQYF. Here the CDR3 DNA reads TGTGCCAGCAGTGCGACAGGGCCGCTAATATTCTACGAGCAGTACTTC.

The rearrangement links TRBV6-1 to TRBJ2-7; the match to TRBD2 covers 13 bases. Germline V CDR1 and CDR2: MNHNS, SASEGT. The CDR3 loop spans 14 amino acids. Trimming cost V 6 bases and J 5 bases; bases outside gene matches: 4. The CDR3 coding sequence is TGTGCCAGCAGCTTGACTAGCGGGAGGAACGAGCAGTACTTC. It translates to CASSLTSGRNEQYF.

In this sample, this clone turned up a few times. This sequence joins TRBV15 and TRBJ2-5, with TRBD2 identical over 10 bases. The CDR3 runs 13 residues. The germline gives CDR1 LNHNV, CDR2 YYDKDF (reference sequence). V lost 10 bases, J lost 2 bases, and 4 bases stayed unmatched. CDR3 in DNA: TGTGCCAACCTAGCGGGAGTTCAAGAGACCCAGTACTTC. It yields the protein CANLAGVQETQYF.

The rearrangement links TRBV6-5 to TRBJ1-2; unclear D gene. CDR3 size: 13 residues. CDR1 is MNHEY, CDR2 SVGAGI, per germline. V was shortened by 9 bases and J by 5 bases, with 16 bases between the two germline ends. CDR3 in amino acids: CARSGSSYYGYTF. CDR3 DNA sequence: TGTGCCAGAAGCGGAAGTAGTTATTATGGCTACACCTTC.

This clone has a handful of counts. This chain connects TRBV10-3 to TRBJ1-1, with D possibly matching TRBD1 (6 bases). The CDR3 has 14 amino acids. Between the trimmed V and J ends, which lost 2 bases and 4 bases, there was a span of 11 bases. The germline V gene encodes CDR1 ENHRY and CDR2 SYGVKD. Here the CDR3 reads CAISEAPDSTEAFF. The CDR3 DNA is TGTGCCATCAGTGAGGCCCCGGACAGCACTGAAGCTTTCTTT.

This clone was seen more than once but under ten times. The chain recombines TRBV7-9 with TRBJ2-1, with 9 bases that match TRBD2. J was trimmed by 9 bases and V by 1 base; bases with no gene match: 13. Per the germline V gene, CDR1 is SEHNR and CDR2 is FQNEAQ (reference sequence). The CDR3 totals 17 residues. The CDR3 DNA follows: TGTGCCAGCAGCTTAGGCGAGGGCGGGAGGGCCGGTATTGAGCAGTTCTTC. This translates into CASSLGEGGRAGIEQFF.

CDR3 region: CASSLVGGGNEQFF. The CDR3 coding sequence is TGTGCCAGCAGCTTAGTGGGAGGGGGTAATGAGCAGTTCTTC. This chain uses TRBV7-3 with TRBJ2-1, with D possibly matching TRBD2 (7 bases). This CDR3 spans 14 amino acids. The V end was cut by 2 bases, the J end by 7 bases, with 12 bases between. From germline, CDR1 is SGHTA and CDR2 FQGTGA.

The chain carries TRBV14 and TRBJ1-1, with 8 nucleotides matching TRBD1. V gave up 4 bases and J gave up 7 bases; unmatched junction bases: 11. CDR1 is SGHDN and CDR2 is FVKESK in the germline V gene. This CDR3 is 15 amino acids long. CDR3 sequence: CASSPRTGKEGEAFF. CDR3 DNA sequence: TGTGCCAGCAGCCCTAGGACAGGGAAAGAGGGTGAAGCTTTCTTT. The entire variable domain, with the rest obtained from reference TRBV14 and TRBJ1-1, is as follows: EAGVTQFPSHSVIEKGQTVTLRCDPISGHDNLYWYRRVMGKEIKFLLHFVKESKQDESGMPNNRFLAERTGGTYSTLKVQPAELEDSGVYFCASSPRTGKEGEAFFGQGTRLTVV.

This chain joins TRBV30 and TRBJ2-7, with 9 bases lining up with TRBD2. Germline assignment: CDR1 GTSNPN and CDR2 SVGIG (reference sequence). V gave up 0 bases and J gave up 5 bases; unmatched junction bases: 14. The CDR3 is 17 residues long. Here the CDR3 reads CAWSVGFKASGKNEQYF. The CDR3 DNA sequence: TGTGCCTGGAGTGTTGGGTTTAAGGCTAGCGGGAAAAACGAGCAGTACTTC.

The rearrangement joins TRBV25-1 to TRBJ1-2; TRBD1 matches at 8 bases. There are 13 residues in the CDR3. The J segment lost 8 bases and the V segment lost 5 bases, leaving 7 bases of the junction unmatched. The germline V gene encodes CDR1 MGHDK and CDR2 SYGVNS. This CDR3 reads CASSWDRSVGYTF. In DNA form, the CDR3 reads TGTGCCAGCAGTTGGGACAGGAGTGTGGGCTACACCTTC.

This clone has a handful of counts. The CDR3 protein is CASSLAGSSYEQYF. The CDR3 DNA follows: TGTGCCAGCAGTTTAGCGGGATCAAGCTACGAGCAGTACTTC. This chain connects TRBV2 to TRBJ2-7; 8 bases fit TRBD2. This CDR3 spans 14 amino acids. From germline, CDR1 is SNHLY and CDR2 FYNNEI. The V and J ends lost 5 bases and 3 bases, in that order; junction bases with no gene match: 6.

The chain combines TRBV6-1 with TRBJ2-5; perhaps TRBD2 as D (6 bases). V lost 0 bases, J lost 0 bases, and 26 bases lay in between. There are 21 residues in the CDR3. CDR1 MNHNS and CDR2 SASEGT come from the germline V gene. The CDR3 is CASSEARGSAKLNEYQETQYF. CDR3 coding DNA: TGTGCCAGCAGTGAAGCGCGGGGTAGCGCTAAGTTGAATGAGTACCAAGAGACCCAGTACTTC.

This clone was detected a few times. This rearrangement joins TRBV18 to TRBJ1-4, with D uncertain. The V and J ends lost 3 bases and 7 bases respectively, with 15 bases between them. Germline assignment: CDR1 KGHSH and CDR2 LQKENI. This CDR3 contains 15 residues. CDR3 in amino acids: CASSPQDGGSEKLFF. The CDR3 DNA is TGTGCCAGCTCACCTCAGGACGGAGGTAGTGAAAAACTGTTTTTT. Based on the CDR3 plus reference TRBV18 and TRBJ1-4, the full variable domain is NAGVMQNPRHLVRRRGQEARLRCSPMKGHSHVYWYRQLPEEGLKFMVYLQKENIIDESGMPKERFSAEFPKEGPSILRIQQVVRGDSAAYFCASSPQDGGSEKLFFGSGTQLSVL.

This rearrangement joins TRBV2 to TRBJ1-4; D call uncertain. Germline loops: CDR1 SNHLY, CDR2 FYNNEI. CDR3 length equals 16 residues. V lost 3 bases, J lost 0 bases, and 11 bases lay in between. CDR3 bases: TGTGCCAGCAGTGATATAGGAGGATCAACTAATGAAAAACTGTTTTTT. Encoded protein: CASSDIGGSTNEKLFF.

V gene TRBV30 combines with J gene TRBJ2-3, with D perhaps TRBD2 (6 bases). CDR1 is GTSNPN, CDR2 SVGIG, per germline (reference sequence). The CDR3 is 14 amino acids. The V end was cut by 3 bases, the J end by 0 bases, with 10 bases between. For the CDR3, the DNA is TGTGCCTGGAGGGGACTTCTTAGCACAGATACGCAGTATTTT. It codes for CAWRGLLSTDTQYF. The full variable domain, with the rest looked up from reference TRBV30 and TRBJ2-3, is SQTIHQWPATLVQPVGSPLSLECTVEGTSNPNLYWYRQAAGRGLQLLFYSVGIGQISSEVPQNLSASRPQDRQFILSSKKLLLSDSGFYLCAWRGLLSTDTQYFGPGTRLTVL.